These 25 T cell receptor beta chains came from one sample sequenced in a study of T cells in localized non-small cell lung cancer. TCRdb keeps only in-frame clones here, not all; method: immunoSEQ multiplex PCR. The data contain almost 35,000 clones, roughly 93% of them singletons. The sample here was peripheral blood, taken before any cancer treatment. These receptors were collected from an older female donor with stage I lung adenocarcinoma.

This clone came up once. V is TRBV7-2 and J is TRBJ1-5; weak D call: TRBD1 (6 bases). The CDR3 spans 15 residues. Trimming took off 1 base at V and 2 bases at J, with 9 bases between the two ends. In germline, CDR1 is SGHTA, CDR2 FQGNSA. In DNA form, the CDR3 reads TGTGCCAGCAGCTTAGAGGGGGGCCGCAATCAGCCCCAGCATTTT. Residues: CASSLEGGRNQPQHF.

The chain carries TRBV29-1 and TRBJ1-2; no definite D call. The CDR3 runs to 13 residues. V lost 6 bases to trimming and J lost 4 bases, with 15 bases between them. Germline V gene sequence: CDR1 SQVTM, CDR2 ANQGSEA. The CDR3 DNA follows: TGCAGCGTCGAGCCGGATGGAGGCTATGGCTACACCTTC. It translates to CSVEPDGGYGYTF.

CDR3 loop: CASSYRRAGNTIYF. The DNA for the CDR3 is TGTGCCAGCAGCTACCGCAGGGCTGGAAACACCATATATTTT. The rearrangement joins TRBV11-2 to TRBJ1-3; D is perhaps TRBD1 (5 bases). The CDR3 spans 14 residues. The V and J ends lost 4 bases and 2 bases respectively, with 9 bases between them. Per germline, CDR1 SGHAT and CDR2 FQNNGV.

The chain joins TRBV5-4 to TRBJ2-7; 7 bases are shared with TRBD2. The CDR3 is 15 residues long. V lost 0 bases to trimming and J lost 2 bases; unmatched junction nucleotides: 5. The germline V gene encodes CDR1 SGHNT and CDR2 YYREEE (reference sequence). The DNA for the CDR3 is TGTGCCAGCAGCTTGGGGGGGGGACCCACCTACGAGCAGTACTTC. Residues: CASSLGGGPTYEQYF.

V is TRBV19 and J is TRBJ1-2; 8 nucleotides agree with TRBD1. The CDR3 loop spans 12 amino acids. Germline assignment: CDR1 LNHDA and CDR2 SQIVND (reference sequence). The V gene end was trimmed by 9 bases and the J gene end by 8 bases; junction bases not matched to a gene: 8. DNA for the CDR3: TGTGCCAGCACGACAGGGGTGGGAGGCTACACCTTC. Amino acid sequence: CASTTGVGGYTF.

This rearrangement joins TRBV5-4 to TRBJ1-2, with D perhaps TRBD1 (5 bases). Deletions cut 0 bases from V and 3 bases from J, with 9 bases between. Germline CDR1 and CDR2: SGHNT and YYREEE (reference sequence). This CDR3 has 14 amino acids. CDR3: CASSLERGDYGYTF. Here the CDR3 DNA reads TGTGCCAGCAGCTTGGAGAGAGGGGACTATGGCTACACCTTC.

The DNA for the CDR3 is TGCGCCAGCAGCTTGCTGGCAGGGGGATCAGATACGCAGTATTTT. It is translated as CASSLLAGGSDTQYF. The chain recombines TRBV5-1 with TRBJ2-3, with 7 positions matching TRBD1. The ends lost 1 base at V and 4 bases at J; junction bases unmatched: 6. CDR1 SGHRS and CDR2 YFSETQ come from the germline V gene. The CDR3 is 15 amino acids.

V is TRBV19 and J is TRBJ2-1; D possibly corresponds to TRBD2 (6 bases). V was clipped by 8 bases and J by 4 bases, with 18 bases between them. CDR3 length: 15 amino acids. Germline V gene sequence: CDR1 LNHDA, CDR2 SQIVND (reference sequence). CDR3 DNA sequence: TGTGCCAGTGCGCTCAGGAGGGAGTTGTACAATGAGCAGTTCTTC. It is translated as CASALRRELYNEQFF.

On this clone: At the DNA level, this CDR3 is encoded by other sequences in the same sample as well. This chain joins TRBV19 and TRBJ1-4, with D unclear. CDR1 and CDR2 from the germline V gene are LNHDA and SQIVND (reference sequence). The V and J ends lost 7 bases and 2 bases respectively, with 14 bases between them. This CDR3 comprises 15 residues. In nucleotides, the CDR3 is TGTGCCAGTACTGAATCGGGAGCGACTAATGAAAAACTGTTTTTT. It specifies CASTESGATNEKLFF.

The CDR3 nucleotides read TGCAGCGTCGCGACTAGCGGGGAACCCTACGAGCAGTACGTC. It yields the protein CSVATSGEPYEQYV. V is TRBV29-1 and J is TRBJ2-7; 11 nucleotides align to TRBD2. J lost 2 bases, V lost 6 bases, and 6 bases had no gene match. The CDR3 covers 14 residues. Germline V lookup: CDR1 SQVTM, CDR2 ANQGSEA.

The gene calls are TRBV5-8 and TRBJ2-5; D perhaps matches TRBD1 (5 bases). CDR1 SGHTS and CDR2 YDEGEE come from the germline V gene. Trimming cost V 4 bases and J 7 bases, with 17 bases left between them. CDR3 length equals 14 residues. The CDR3: CASSILHQGRTQYF. CDR3 sequence (DNA): TGTGCCAGCAGCATCCTCCACCAGGGCCGGACCCAGTACTTC.

The CDR3 sequence: CASSRSRETQYF. The DNA of the CDR3 is TGTGCCAGCAGCCGTTCTCGAGAGACCCAGTACTTC. The chain carries TRBV7-6 and TRBJ2-5, with D unclear. V gave up 5 bases and J gave up 4 bases, with 8 bases separating them. In germline, CDR1 is SGHVS, CDR2 FNYEAQ. This CDR3 contains 12 residues. Looking up the rest from reference TRBV7-6 and TRBJ2-5 gives the full variable domain: GAGVSQSPRYKVTKRGQDVALRCDPISGHVSLYWYRQALGQGPEFLTYFNYEAQQDKSGLPNDRFSAERPEGSISTLTIQRTEQRDSAMYRCASSRSRETQYFGPGTRLLVL.

This chain links TRBV5-4 with TRBJ2-1, with D possibly matching TRBD2 (6 bases). The CDR3 loop spans 14 amino acids. V shed 3 bases and J shed 1 base, with 8 bases lying between them. Germline lookup yields CDR1 SGHNT and CDR2 YYREEE (reference sequence). DNA for the CDR3: TGTGCCAGCAGCTCCCGGGGGTCCTACAATGAGCAGTTCTTC. Its protein product is CASSSRGSYNEQFF. The variable domain in full, completed from reference TRBV5-4 and TRBJ2-1, reads ETGVTQSPTHLIKTRGQQVTLRCSSQSGHNTVSWYQQALGQGPQFIFQYYREEENGRGNFPPRFSGLQFPNYSSELNVNALELDDSALYLCASSSRGSYNEQFFGPGTRLTVL.

The chain is built from TRBV6-5 and TRBJ1-5; tentative D call: TRBD1 (5 bases). Between the trimmed V and J ends, which lost 2 bases and 2 bases, there was a span of 10 bases. The CDR3 extends over 15 amino acids. Germline V CDR1 and CDR2: MNHEY, SVGAGI. The CDR3 coding sequence is TGTGCCAGCAGTTACGAGGGGCGCGGCAATCAGCCCCAGCATTTT. Protein sequence: CASSYEGRGNQPQHF.

The V and J genes are TRBV21-1 and TRBJ1-2. TRBV21-1 represents a pseudogene. The CDR3 sequence is 14 residues long. CDR3 sequence: CASSKALENYGYTF. The DNA of the CDR3 is TGTGCCAGCAGCAAAGCGTTGGAGAACTATGGCTACACCTTC.

V is TRBV2 and J is TRBJ2-7; 11 nucleotides agree with TRBD1. The CDR3 covers 14 residues. Unmatched junction bases numbered 4, after V lost 5 bases and J lost 4 bases. Germline-derived CDR1 and CDR2 are SNHLY and FYNNEI. The CDR3 reads CASSPDRGQYEQYF. CDR3 DNA: TGTGCCAGCAGTCCGGACAGGGGGCAGTACGAGCAGTACTTC.

CDR3: CASSFGTDEKLFF. DNA for the CDR3: TGCGCCAGCAGTTTCGGGACAGACGAAAAACTGTTTTTT. This chain joins TRBV5-1 and TRBJ1-4; 7 positions match TRBD1. The CDR3 has 13 amino acids. Germline CDR1 reads SGHRS; CDR2 reads YFSETQ. Trimming removed 5 bases from V and 8 bases from J; junction bases left unmatched: 6.

This clone occurred a few times. The V gene is TRBV5-6, the J gene TRBJ2-1, with TRBD1 matching 7 bases. Unmatched junction bases numbered 2, after V lost 3 bases and J lost 5 bases. Germline CDR1 and CDR2: SGHDT and YYEEEE. The CDR3 runs 13 residues. The CDR3 spells CASSWDRDNEQFF. As DNA, the CDR3 is TGTGCCAGCAGCTGGGACAGAGACAATGAGCAGTTCTTC.

CDR3 coding DNA: TGTGCCAGCAGTTCCTTCGGACAGGGGGCGGGCGAGCAGTACTTC. Residues: CASSSFGQGAGEQYF. This rearrangement joins TRBV28 to TRBJ2-7; 11 bases line up with TRBD1. Trimming removed 4 bases from V and 6 bases from J; junction bases left unmatched: 8. Per germline, CDR1 MDHEN and CDR2 SYDVKM. The CDR3 totals 15 residues.

The chain carries TRBV5-1 and TRBJ1-3; 7 bases map to TRBD1. V lost 4 bases to trimming and J lost 2 bases; unmatched junction nucleotides: 3. This CDR3 region has 14 residues. The germline V gene has CDR1 SGHRS and CDR2 YFSETQ. CDR3 in amino acids: CASSAGTAGNTIYF. In DNA form, the CDR3 reads TGCGCCAGCAGCGCTGGGACAGCTGGAAACACCATATATTTT.

This chain joins TRBV27 and TRBJ2-1, with D tentatively TRBD1 (5 bases). CDR3 length: 18 amino acids. Germline V CDR1 and CDR2: MNHEY, SMNVEV (reference sequence). V was pared by 4 bases and J by 4 bases, with 23 bases between. In DNA, the CDR3 is TGTGCCAGCAGTTCGGCAGGGTTTTCGCCTATAATATACAATGAGCAGTTCTTC. It specifies CASSSAGFSPIIYNEQFF.

In this sample, this clone turned up once. The CDR3 bases are TGCGCCAGCAGCCCCATGAACGCAGGGAGAGAGACCCAGTACTTC. The encoded protein is CASSPMNAGRETQYF. The chain employs TRBV4-3 and TRBJ2-5; D possibly uses TRBD1 or TRBD2 (5 bases each). The CDR3 runs to 15 residues. Trimming took off 4 bases at V and 4 bases at J, with 16 bases between the two ends. Germline V gene data show CDR1 as LGHNA and CDR2 as YSLEER.

DNA for the CDR3: TGTGCCAGCAGCCAAACCACAGGGGTGGGCACTGAAGCTTTCTTT. Encoded protein: CASSQTTGVGTEAFF. V gene TRBV4-2 combines with J gene TRBJ1-1; 7 nucleotides line up with TRBD1. CDR3 length: 15 residues. CDR1 and CDR2 from the germline V gene are LGHNA and YNFKEQ. Trimming at V came to 2 bases and at J to 4 bases, leaving 7 bases not matched to a gene.

The rearrangement links TRBV7-9 to TRBJ2-5; 8 bases are shared with TRBD1. This CDR3 has 15 residues. J lost 4 bases, V lost 5 bases, and 9 bases had no gene match. CDR1 and CDR2 (germline): SEHNR, FQNEAQ (reference sequence). CDR3 in DNA: TGTGCCAGCAGCGGTGGACAGGGCAAGCGAGAGACCCAGTACTTC. Its translation: CASSGGQGKRETQYF.

V and J are TRBV19 and TRBJ2-7, with TRBD1 identical over 11 bases. Trimming removed 6 bases from V and 4 bases from J; junction bases left unmatched: 8. CDR3 size: 15 residues. Germline-derived CDR1 and CDR2 are LNHDA and SQIVND (reference sequence). The CDR3 is CASSRGQGAVYEQYV. DNA for the CDR3: TGTGCCAGTAGCCGAGGACAGGGGGCCGTTTACGAGCAGTACGTC.